These 18 T cell receptor beta chains share one sample of origin, sequenced in a study of CD8 T cells in Susac syndrome. With random hexamers, reverse transcription was performed on about 0.5 to 1 ug of RNA. Via MiXCR, TCRdb re-called the immunoSEQ multiplex PCR reads, giving one row per CDR3 protein. This sample yields about 300,000 distinct CDR3 sequences, of which approximately 90% are seen a single time; roughly 0.064% belongs to the top ten. Sequencing was performed on CD4+ T cells from PBMCs. Receptors were obtained from a human donor with multiple sclerosis.

This clonotype was seen a handful of times. The chain joins TRBV27 to TRBJ2-7, with D possibly being TRBD1 or TRBD2 (5 bases each). The V end was cut by 3 bases, the J end by 3 bases, with 27 bases between. CDR1 and CDR2 from the germline V gene are MNHEY and SMNVEV (reference sequence). The CDR3 length is 19 residues. Here the CDR3 DNA reads TGTGCCAGCAGTTTCCGCCGTCCCCCGGGTGGGGGAGCGAACTACGAGCAGTACTTC. This translates into CASSFRRPPGGGANYEQYF.

V gene TRBV10-3 combines with J gene TRBJ1-6; no reliable D call. The CDR3 loop spans 13 amino acids. The germline CDR1 and CDR2 sequences are ENHRY and SYGVKD. Trimming pared 8 bases from V and 6 bases from J, leaving 11 bases between. CDR3 in DNA: TGTGCCATCCGAGAGCAGGCTAATTCACCCCTCCACTTT. It codes for CAIREQANSPLHF.

The chain combines TRBV20-1 with TRBJ2-7; possibly TRBD1 for D (6 bases). The CDR3 consists of 14 residues. Germline-derived CDR1 and CDR2 are DFQATT and SNEGSKA (reference sequence). V gave up 2 bases and J gave up 3 bases, with 14 bases separating them. CDR3 nucleotide sequence: TGCAGTGCTAGATTACAGGGAATCGGCTACGAGCAGTACTTC. Its translation is CSARLQGIGYEQYF.

The chain couples TRBV7-2 to TRBJ2-3; 13 nucleotides match TRBD2. The CDR3 has 14 amino acids. The V gene's germline CDR1 is SGHTA and CDR2 FQGNSA. Trimming cost V 6 bases and J 4 bases; bases outside gene matches: 1. The CDR3 bases are TGTGCCAGCAGACTAGCGGGGGGGCCAGATACGCAGTATTTT. The encoded protein is CASRLAGGPDTQYF.

The chain employs TRBV12-3 or TRBV12-4 and TRBJ2-3; D gene uncertain. V lost 6 bases, J lost 2 bases, and 3 bases lay in between. The CDR3 spans 11 residues. The CDR3 DNA sequence: TGTGCCAGCAGGTTCACAGATACGCAGTATTTT. This codes for CASRFTDTQYF.

This chain uses TRBV19 with TRBJ1-5; TRBD1 agrees at 7 bases. The germline CDR1 and CDR2 sequences are LNHDA and SQIVND (reference sequence). This CDR3 has 15 amino acids. V was clipped by 4 bases and J by 4 bases; unmatched bases: 7. The CDR3 region has the DNA TGTGCCAGTAGTAGCTCTGGGACAGATAATCAGCCCCAGCATTTT. Protein sequence: CASSSSGTDNQPQHF.

The chain is built from TRBV12-3 or TRBV12-4 and TRBJ2-6; no reliable D call. V lost 5 bases, J lost 0 bases, and 14 bases lay in between. The CDR3 loop spans 17 amino acids. The CDR3 coding sequence is TGTGCCAGCAGTCCGGGCCCTACCTTCTCTGGGGCCAACGTCCTGACTTTC. Translated: CASSPGPTFSGANVLTF.

This clonotype was seen a few times. This chain joins TRBV30 and TRBJ1-2; tentative D call: TRBD1 (6 bases). V dropped 3 bases and J dropped 4 bases, with 9 bases sitting between them. CDR1 GTSNPN and CDR2 SVGIG come from the germline V gene (reference sequence). The CDR3 covers 12 residues. The CDR3 sequence is CAWSAGVYGYTF. The DNA of the CDR3 is TGTGCCTGGAGCGCAGGGGTCTATGGCTACACCTTC.

J is TRBJ1-2 and V is TRBV14; D remains unclear. This CDR3 has 14 residues. The V gene's germline CDR1 is SGHDN and CDR2 FVKESK. Trimming shortened V by 1 base and J by 4 bases, and 10 bases separated the two germline ends. The CDR3 sequence is CASSQGRESYGYTF. The CDR3 coding sequence is TGTGCCAGCAGCCAAGGGAGGGAGTCCTATGGCTACACCTTC.

The chain links TRBV5-1 to TRBJ2-7; possible D gene TRBD1, 5 bases. In germline, CDR1 is SGHRS, CDR2 YFSETQ. This CDR3 is 15 amino acids long. Trimming shortened V by 0 bases and J by 1 base, and 11 bases separated the two germline ends. The CDR3 region has the DNA TGCGCCAGCAGCTTGGAGAACAGGCAATCCTACGAGCAGTACTTC. Amino acids: CASSLENRQSYEQYF.

V usage is TRBV12-3 or TRBV12-4 and J usage is TRBJ2-2; 7 positions agree with TRBD2. This CDR3 has 16 residues. Trimming removed 4 bases from V and 5 bases from J; junction bases left unmatched: 10. Written as DNA, the CDR3 is TGTGCCAGCAGTTCCCGGACTAGTAAGGGGACCGGGGAGCTGTTTTTT. Its translation: CASSSRTSKGTGELFF.

The J gene is TRBJ1-1, the V gene TRBV21-1; the table assigns TRBD1, which was not confirmed against the DNA. TRBV21-1 is annotated as a pseudogene. The CDR3 runs 18 residues. CDR3 loop: CASRKGGGQGDQNTEAFF. CDR3 sequence (DNA): TGTGCCAGCAGAAAAGGAGGGGGACAGGGAGACCAGAACACTGAAGCTTTCTTT.

This clonotype was seen only a few times. This rearrangement joins TRBV30 to TRBJ1-1, with D maybe TRBD1 (5 bases). Germline loops: CDR1 GTSNPN, CDR2 SVGIG (reference sequence). Trimming shortened V by 3 bases and J by 2 bases, and 13 bases separated the two germline ends. The CDR3 contains 14 residues. In nucleotides, the CDR3 is TGTGCCTGGAGCTATACCCGGGGCAACACTGAAGCTTTCTTT. It encodes CAWSYTRGNTEAFF.

This clonotype was counted a single time. V usage is TRBV12-3 or TRBV12-4 and J usage is TRBJ1-2, with D uncertain. V lost 8 bases to trimming and J lost 2 bases, with 15 bases between them. The CDR3 sequence is 14 residues long. CDR3 DNA sequence: TGTGCCAGCTCTCTGTATACCCCGAACTATGGCTACACCTTC. As protein: CASSLYTPNYGYTF.

This CDR3 is CASSEGPHEKLFF. The DNA for the CDR3 is TGTGCCAGCAGTGAAGGGCCGCATGAAAAACTGTTTTTT. The chain carries TRBV6-1 and TRBJ1-4; D remains ambiguous. The CDR3 is made up of 13 amino acids. The germline gives CDR1 MNHNS, CDR2 SASEGT. V gave up 1 base and J gave up 6 bases, with 6 bases separating them.

This clonotype was seen once. The CDR3 region has the DNA TGCAGCGTTGACCTGGGTGGGGCAGATACGCAGTATTTT. It is translated as CSVDLGGADTQYF. This chain joins TRBV29-1 and TRBJ2-3; D uncertain. The CDR3 length is 13 residues. Germline V gives CDR1 SQVTM, CDR2 ANQGSEA. V was pared by 3 bases and J by 4 bases, with 11 bases between.

This clonotype appeared a single time. The chain links TRBV6-5 to TRBJ1-1, with D hard to call. The CDR3 sequence is 13 residues long. The germline V gene encodes CDR1 MNHEY and CDR2 SVGAGI. V lost 4 bases and J lost 7, with 13 bases in between. The chain's CDR3 is CASSSLSLNEAFF. The CDR3 DNA sequence: TGTGCCAGCAGTTCCCTGTCGCTCAATGAAGCTTTCTTT.

The chain uses TRBV15 and TRBJ1-2; D gene uncertain. CDR3 length: 14 amino acids. V was clipped by 0 bases and J by 2 bases, with 7 bases between them. Germline V gene sequence: CDR1 LNHNV, CDR2 YYDKDF (reference sequence). The CDR3 loop reads CATSRDLGNYGYTF. The CDR3 nucleotides read TGTGCCACCAGCAGAGATCTAGGGAACTATGGCTACACCTTC.